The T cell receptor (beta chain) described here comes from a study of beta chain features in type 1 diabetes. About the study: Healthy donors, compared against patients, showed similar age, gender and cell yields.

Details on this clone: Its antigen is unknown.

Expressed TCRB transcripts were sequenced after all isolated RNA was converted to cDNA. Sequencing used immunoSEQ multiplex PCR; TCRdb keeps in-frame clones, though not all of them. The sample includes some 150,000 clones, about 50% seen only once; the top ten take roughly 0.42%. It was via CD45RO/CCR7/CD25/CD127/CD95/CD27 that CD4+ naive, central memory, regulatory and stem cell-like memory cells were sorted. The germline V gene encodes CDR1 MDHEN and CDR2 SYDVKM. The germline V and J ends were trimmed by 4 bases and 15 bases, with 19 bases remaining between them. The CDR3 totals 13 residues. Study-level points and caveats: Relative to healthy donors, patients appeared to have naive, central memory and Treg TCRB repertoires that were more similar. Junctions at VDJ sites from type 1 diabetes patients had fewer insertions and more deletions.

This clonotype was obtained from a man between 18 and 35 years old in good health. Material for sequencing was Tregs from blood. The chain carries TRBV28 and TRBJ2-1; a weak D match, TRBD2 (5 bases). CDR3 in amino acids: CASSSTGSSGRFF. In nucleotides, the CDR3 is TGTGCCAGCAGTTCAACGGGGTCCAGTGGTAGGTTCTTC.